The 6 T cell receptor beta chains below were found in one sample sequenced in a study of T cell responses to AZD1222 COVID-19 vaccine. Method: immunoSEQ multiplex PCR; TCRdb's copy keeps in-frame clones and lacks some. The sample consists of 65,000 to 75,000 clones, more than 75% of them appearing once. Sequenced material: peripheral blood, taken 28 days after the second dose of the MenACWY control vaccine. The receptors stem from an adult who received the MenACWY meningococcal vaccine as a control.

The chain combines TRBV30 with TRBJ1-5, with TRBD1 identical over 9 bases. The CDR3 is 16 amino acids. The germline gives CDR1 GTSNPN, CDR2 SVGIG (reference sequence). V lost 5 bases to trimming and J lost 4 bases; unmatched junction nucleotides: 12. CDR3 residues: CAWGRPGQGRNQPQHF. CDR3 bases: TGTGCCTGGGGGAGGCCGGGACAGGGTCGGAATCAGCCCCAGCATTTT.

This chain links TRBV3-1 (or the pseudogene TRBV3-2) with TRBJ2-1; TRBD2 agrees at 13 bases. The J segment lost 7 bases and the V segment lost 4 bases, leaving 4 bases of the junction unmatched. CDR3 length equals 15 residues. The germline V gene has CDR1 LGHDT and CDR2 YNNKEL (reference sequence). CDR3 DNA sequence: TGTGCCAGCAGCCTAGGACTAGCGGGAGTGAATGAGCAGTTCTTC. Translated, it gives CASSLGLAGVNEQFF.

The rearrangement joins TRBV7-3 to TRBJ2-5; TRBD1 agrees at 7 bases. With 3 bases clipped from V and 4 bases from J, the junction kept 2 bases outside the gene matches. There are 13 residues in the CDR3. The germline gives CDR1 SGHTA, CDR2 FQGTGA. CDR3: CASSLSGGETQYF. For the CDR3, the DNA is TGTGCCAGCAGCTTGTCAGGGGGAGAGACCCAGTACTTC.

The rearrangement uses TRBV5-1 and TRBJ2-3; D not resolved. Trimming shortened V by 4 bases and J by 0 bases, and 18 bases separated the two germline ends. The germline gives CDR1 SGHRS, CDR2 YFSETQ. CDR3 length equals 17 residues. CDR3: CASSLSPIAASTDTQYF. In DNA, the CDR3 is TGCGCCAGCAGCCTGTCCCCCATAGCAGCTAGCACAGATACGCAGTATTTT.

This chain links TRBV9 with TRBJ2-3; the D is unclear. Trimming removed 0 bases at V and 2 bases at J, with 13 bases between. The germline V gene has CDR1 SGDLS and CDR2 YYNGEE. The CDR3 loop spans 16 amino acids. The CDR3 protein is CASSVVGWTVTDTQYF. In DNA, the CDR3 is TGTGCCAGCAGCGTAGTGGGGTGGACCGTCACAGATACGCAGTATTTT.

The table lists this clone with a count of one. V and J are TRBV19 and TRBJ1-2; D is possibly TRBD1 (5 bases). V was shortened by 9 bases and J by 4 bases, with 18 bases between the two germline ends. The CDR3 totals 14 residues. Germline CDR1 and CDR2: LNHDA and SQIVND (reference sequence). The CDR3 nucleotides are TGTGCCAGCGGAGTTGGCACCGGGGGCTATGGCTACACCTTC. Translation gives CASGVGTGGYGYTF. The full variable domain, rest sourced from reference TRBV19 and TRBJ1-2, is DGGITQSPKYLFRKEGQNVTLSCEQNLNHDAMYWYRQDPGQGLRLIYYSQIVNDFQKGDIAEGYSVSREKKESFPLTVTSAQKNPTAFYLCASGVGTGGYGYTFGSGTRLTVV.